One T cell receptor beta chain is described in this entry. As yet, its antigen is unknown. The sample originates from a study of T cells in Graves' hyperthyroidism and ophthalmopathy. Study-wide points: Most thyroid clonotypes that were expanded above 0.001 also turned up in blood.

CDR1 is MNHEY and CDR2 is SMNVEV in the germline V gene (reference sequence). Trimming removed 5 bases from V and 1 base from J, with 16 bases in between. The CDR3 extends over 16 amino acids. Amplification of TCR beta CDR3 regions used RNA as the template. TCR CDR3 underwent first-round RT-PCR with the HTBI primer set. From the multiplex PCR reads, TCRdb called clonotypes with MiXCR, one entry per CDR3 protein. Counted here are around 600,000 distinct CDR3 sequences, more than 13% occurring once; the ten biggest clones make up over 6%. PBMCs stemmed from 10 ml fresh peripheral blood. The J gene is TRBJ2-3, the V gene TRBV27; TRBD2 is a possible D gene (6 bases). The specimen sequenced was blood. This receptor was identified in a woman in her late teens or twenties with Graves' ophthalmopathy. CDR3: CASSPRDRERTDTQYF. In nucleotides, the CDR3 is TGTGCCAGCAGTCCCCGCGACCGGGAGCGCACAGATACGCAGTATTTT.